This passage covers 16 T cell receptor beta chains from one sample sequenced in a study of blood T cell repertoires in COVID-19. The method was immunoSEQ multiplex PCR; TCRdb's version includes in-frame clones alone and lacks a portion of them. The sample lists approximately 310,000 clones, around nine tenths seen once, with 1% in the top ten. Sequenced: peripheral blood. These receptors were collected from a man over 45 with active or convalescent COVID-19.

The chain is built from TRBV6-2 or TRBV6-3 and TRBJ1-6; no clear D. Per the germline V gene, CDR1 is MNHEY and CDR2 is SVGEGT. The V end was cut by 4 bases, the J end by 5 bases, with 6 bases between. This CDR3 comprises 13 residues. The DNA for the CDR3 is TGTGCCAGCAGTTCCCAAAATAATTCACCCCTCCACTTT. Protein product: CASSSQNNSPLHF.

This sequence joins TRBV13 and TRBJ1-6; 8 bases line up with TRBD1. The CDR3 contains 15 residues. V dropped 4 bases and J dropped 7; count of bases not matched to a gene: 6. Germline lookup yields CDR1 PRHDT and CDR2 FYEKMQ (reference sequence). CDR3 region: CASSSSRQGNSPLHF. CDR3 DNA: TGTGCCAGCAGCTCGAGCCGACAGGGGAATTCACCCCTCCACTTT.

The chain couples TRBV7-9 to TRBJ2-7; TRBD2 might be the D (5 bases). Between the trimmed V and J ends, which lost 4 bases and 3 bases, there was a span of 13 bases. The CDR3 totals 14 residues. Germline V gene lookup returns CDR1 SEHNR and CDR2 FQNEAQ (reference sequence). This CDR3 reads CASSYNSAYYEQYF. The CDR3 DNA follows: TGTGCCAGCAGCTACAATAGCGCATACTACGAGCAGTACTTC.

The V and J genes are TRBV21-1 and TRBJ1-5; the D call TRBD1 from the table was never checked on the DNA. TRBV21-1 is given as a pseudogene. This CDR3 contains 14 residues. The CDR3 spells CASSNRVGNQPQHF. The CDR3 DNA reads as TGTGCCAGCAGCAACAGGGTTGGCAATCAGCCCCAGCATTTT.

The rearrangement links TRBV28 to TRBJ1-5; tentative D call: TRBD1 (6 bases). The germline V gene has CDR1 MDHEN and CDR2 SYDVKM. The germline V and J ends were trimmed by 7 bases and 5 bases, with 18 bases remaining between them. The CDR3 has 15 amino acids. The DNA of the CDR3 is TGTGCCAGCACCCTCGGGGGGGCCTCTTATCAGCCCCAGCATTTT. This codes for CASTLGGASYQPQHF. The full variable domain, in which reference TRBV28 and TRBJ1-5 provide the parts outside the CDR3, is DVKVTQSSRYLVKRTGEKVFLECVQDMDHENMFWYRQDPGLGLRLIYFSYDVKMKEKGDIPEGYSVSREKKERFSLILESASTNQTSMYLCASTLGGASYQPQHFGDGTRLSIL.

The chain has TRBV30 and TRBJ1-1, with no clear D. Per germline, CDR1 GTSNPN and CDR2 SVGIG (reference sequence). The CDR3 sequence is 14 residues long. V was shortened by 0 bases and J by 1 base, with 9 bases between the two germline ends. CDR3 DNA: TGTGCCTGGAGTGTACTCACGGGGAACACTGAAGCTTTCTTT. Its protein product is CAWSVLTGNTEAFF.

V is TRBV7-2 and J is TRBJ2-3; maybe TRBD2 (5 bases). V was clipped by 0 bases and J by 3 bases, with 10 bases between them. The CDR3 contains 15 residues. The germline V gene has CDR1 SGHTA and CDR2 FQGNSA. The CDR3 reads CASSLALGSTDTQYF. DNA for the CDR3: TGTGCCAGCAGCTTAGCCCTGGGGAGTACAGATACGCAGTATTTT.

The chain employs TRBV30 and TRBJ2-7, with D unclear. Deletions cut 2 bases from V and 2 bases from J, with 4 bases between. This CDR3 has 11 amino acids. Germline-derived CDR1 and CDR2 are GTSNPN and SVGIG (reference sequence). The CDR3 region has the DNA TGTGCCTGGAGTTCCGCCTACGAGCAGTACTTC. Its translation is CAWSSAYEQYF. Full variable domain (missing parts from reference TRBV30 and TRBJ2-7): SQTIHQWPATLVQPVGSPLSLECTVEGTSNPNLYWYRQAAGRGLQLLFYSVGIGQISSEVPQNLSASRPQDRQFILSSKKLLLSDSGFYLCAWSSAYEQYFGPGTRLTVT.

This chain links TRBV7-9 with TRBJ1-1; the match to TRBD1 covers 10 bases. Germline V gene data show CDR1 as SEHNR and CDR2 as FQNEAQ (reference sequence). The V segment lost 5 bases and the J segment 6 bases; nucleotides outside the gene matches: 3. The CDR3 consists of 13 residues. The CDR3 region has the DNA TGTGCCAGCAGCCCAGGGACAGGGGCTGAAGCTTTCTTT. This codes for CASSPGTGAEAFF.

The rearrangement links TRBV7-8 to TRBJ2-7, with D perhaps matching TRBD2 (5 bases). Trimming removed 5 bases at V and 3 bases at J, with 11 bases between. Per the germline V gene, CDR1 is SGHVS and CDR2 is FQNEAQ. CDR3 length equals 13 residues. In DNA, the CDR3 is TGTGCCAGCAGCCCCCAGGAGGTCTACGAGCAGTACTTC. Translated: CASSPQEVYEQYF.

The gene calls are TRBV19 and TRBJ1-1; D unresolved. CDR1 and CDR2 (germline): LNHDA, SQIVND (reference sequence). V lost 3 bases and J lost 1, with 9 bases in between. This CDR3 spans 14 amino acids. The CDR3 coding sequence is TGTGCCAGTAGTATTTCGGCAGGGAACACTGAAGCTTTCTTT. Residues: CASSISAGNTEAFF.

The V gene is TRBV7-2, the J gene TRBJ2-3; D is possibly TRBD2 (5 bases). The germline gives CDR1 SGHTA, CDR2 FQGNSA. CDR3 length equals 14 residues. Trimming pared 1 base from V and 7 bases from J, leaving 12 bases between. As DNA, the CDR3 is TGTGCCAGCAGCTTAGTAAAGTGGGAGAATACGCAGTATTTT. Its translation is CASSLVKWENTQYF.

This clone turned up a few times. The J gene is TRBJ1-1, the V gene TRBV6-5, with TRBD1 matching over 9 bases. V shed 0 bases, J shed 5 bases, and the junction held 4 bases outside the gene matches. The CDR3 contains 15 residues. The V gene's germline CDR1 is MNHEY and CDR2 SVGAGI. The CDR3 DNA sequence: TGTGCCAGCAGTTACTCACAGGGGGCCTGGACTGAAGCTTTCTTT. This sequence encodes CASSYSQGAWTEAFF.

The chain recombines TRBV6-6 with TRBJ1-4, with 7 nucleotides matching TRBD1. Losses at the gene ends were 3 bases for V and 6 bases for J; bases not matched to a gene: 4. The CDR3 totals 14 residues. The germline CDR1 and CDR2 sequences are MNHNY and SVGAGI (reference sequence). Here the CDR3 DNA reads TGTGCCAGCAGTTATCCCGACAGGGATGAAAAACTGTTTTTT. This gives the protein CASSYPDRDEKLFF.

The genes are TRBV28 and TRBJ2-3; D unresolved. The germline V gene has CDR1 MDHEN and CDR2 SYDVKM. Trimming shortened V by 10 bases and J by 0 bases, and 14 bases separated the two germline ends. The CDR3 runs 14 residues. The CDR3 DNA reads TGTGCCACCATAGTTGGTACTAGCACAGATACGCAGTATTTT. Residues: CATIVGTSTDTQYF. The complete variable domain, with remaining parts taken from reference TRBV28 and TRBJ2-3, reads DVKVTQSSRYLVKRTGEKVFLECVQDMDHENMFWYRQDPGLGLRLIYFSYDVKMKEKGDIPEGYSVSREKKERFSLILESASTNQTSMYLCATIVGTSTDTQYFGPGTRLTVL.

This sequence joins TRBV27 and TRBJ2-1, with 8 bases that match TRBD2. V shed 2 bases and J 4 bases; nucleotides not matched to a gene: 7. The CDR3 has 16 amino acids. Germline CDR1 and CDR2: MNHEY and SMNVEV (reference sequence). CDR3 residues: CASSLRLAGGYNEQFF. As DNA, the CDR3 is TGTGCCAGCAGTTTACGGTTGGCGGGAGGATACAATGAGCAGTTCTTC.